This TCR beta chain came from a study of technical replicates of blood from a handful of donors (dated by TCRdb to 2015 to 2018). This clone came up a few times. What this receptor recognizes is not known. Qualities for individual bases were not recorded, and no much larger clone is one base off. The library relied on the immunoSEQ multiplex PCR assay. The source is immuneACCESS, and TCRdb retained only in-frame sequences with V and J called. Part of the clones is not carried over; for the studies checked, unresolved V genes explain less than half of this, and the remainder is unexplained. Here the sample has about 60,000 clones; more than 75% occur a single time. Jointly, the top ten make up 5.2% of the sample. Taken from the germline V gene, the CDR1 and CDR2 loops are SGHRS and YFSETQ. V is trimmed back by 0 bases and J by 4 bases, and the junction contains 2 bases that no gene match accounts for. Its CDR3 holds 15 amino acids, cysteine through phenylalanine. Only the CDR3 DNA stays, 45 bases, in frame from base 1.

Sequences were obtained from PBMCs. The TCR comes from a human donor in good health. Some clones in this sample may be carry-over from other donors' samples. This sequence uses TRBV5-1 and TRBJ2-5; 11 bases in between match TRBD1. For the CDR3, the sequence is CASSLVGTGGETQYF. The nucleotides read TGCGCCAGCAGCTTGGTAGGGACAGGGGGAGAGACCCAGTACTTC.